The entry below gives a single T cell receptor (beta chain) sequence along with its context. The antigen is unknown. The record originates from a study of post-analysis software for immune sequencing data. Whole-study results and caveats: Patients used about five TRBV segments, including TRBV5-6, TRBV5-1 and TRBV20-1, more often than controls.

Deletions cut 4 bases from V and 6 bases from J, with 13 bases between. This CDR3 contains 13 residues. Germline loops: CDR1 SQVTM, CDR2 ANQGSEA. The library was made from cDNA and included unique molecular identifiers. TCRdb reanalysed the PCR reads using MiXCR and keeps one entry per CDR3 protein. The sample carries 700,000 to 800,000 distinct CDR3 sequences, just under 30% recorded once. The receptor's source is a girl aged 10 to 17 with multiple sclerosis. V gene TRBV29-1 combines with J gene TRBJ2-1; D uncertain. The source material was blood. CDR3 in DNA: TGCAGCGTTGTATGGCAGGTGGGCAATGAGCAGTTCTTC. Its protein is CSVVWQVGNEQFF.